This passage covers 26 T cell receptor beta chains from one sample sequenced in a study of T cell repertoires in cytomegalovirus infection. TCRdb independently ran MiXCR on the reads; one entry per CDR3 protein. The sample records around 550,000 distinct CDR3 sequences, less than 30% being singletons. Sequenced: PBMCs. Receptors were obtained from a human donor in good health (CMV status not recorded). Some clones in this sample may be carry-over from other donors' samples.

The chain joins TRBV19 to TRBJ1-2, with TRBD1 identical over 9 bases. Germline V gene data show CDR1 as LNHDA and CDR2 as SQIVND (reference sequence). The CDR3 totals 15 residues. The J segment lost 6 bases and the V segment lost 5 bases, leaving 10 bases of the junction unmatched. Here the CDR3 reads CASSHPWGQGDGYTF. CDR3 DNA: TGTGCCAGTAGTCACCCATGGGGACAGGGTGATGGCTACACCTTC.

This clonotype was found a few times. The rearrangement uses TRBV5-8 and TRBJ2-3, with 7 bases identical to TRBD2. The ends lost 2 bases at V and 4 bases at J; junction bases unmatched: 4. The CDR3 length is 14 residues. Germline-derived CDR1 and CDR2 are SGHTS and YDEGEE. CDR3 DNA: TGTGCCAGCAGCTTTGGTGCGGGGGCAGATACGCAGTATTTT. Its translation is CASSFGAGADTQYF.

As for this clonotype: This likely comes from a read error, as the CDR3 has no conserved phenylalanine or tryptophan at its end. This chain's CDR3 is CASSLGASGSDTQYL. For the CDR3, the DNA is TGTGCCAGCAGCTTAGGAGCTAGCGGGTCAGATACGCAGTATTTA. V and J are TRBV11-3 and TRBJ2-3, with 8 bases identical to TRBD2. Germline V gene data show CDR1 as SGHNT and CDR2 as YENEEA. The CDR3 covers 15 residues. The J segment lost 4 bases and the V segment lost 1 base, leaving 4 bases of the junction unmatched.

The chain carries TRBV15 and TRBJ2-1; unclear D gene. Looked up from germline, CDR1 is LNHNV and CDR2 is YYDKDF (reference sequence). The ends were cut back, 3 bases at V and 9 bases at J, with 15 bases in the middle. There are 14 residues in the CDR3. In nucleotides, the CDR3 is TGTGCCACCAGCAGCGACCCGATTTCTGGTGAGCAGTTCTTC. This sequence encodes CATSSDPISGEQFF. The full variable domain, with the rest looked up from reference TRBV15 and TRBJ2-1, is DAMVIQNPRYQVTQFGKPVTLSCSQTLNHNVMYWYQQKSSQAPKLLFHYYDKDFNNEADTPDNFQSRRPNTSFCFLDIRSPGLGDTAMYLCATSSDPISGEQFFGPGTRLTVL.

The V gene is TRBV18, the J gene TRBJ2-3; D possibly corresponds to TRBD2 (6 bases). V was pared by 3 bases and J by 2 bases, with 12 bases between. This CDR3 spans 15 amino acids. Germline V CDR1 and CDR2: KGHSH, LQKENI. The CDR3 sequence is CASSPRADYTDTQYF. The CDR3 nucleotides read TGTGCCAGCTCACCCAGAGCGGACTACACAGATACGCAGTATTTT.

J is TRBJ1-2 and V is TRBV20-1; D ambiguous. Per the germline V gene, CDR1 is DFQATT and CDR2 is SNEGSKA (reference sequence). V lost 0 bases and J 8 bases, leaving 10 bases between the germline ends. The CDR3 runs to 12 residues. CDR3 DNA sequence: TGCAGTGCTAGAGACCCCCCGAAGGGCTACACCTTC. Protein sequence: CSARDPPKGYTF.

The J gene is TRBJ2-1, the V gene TRBV12-3 or TRBV12-4; D not resolved. This CDR3 has 16 residues. V lost 3 bases and J lost 8, with 20 bases in between. The CDR3 protein is CASSFLHGRIAHEQFF. Written as DNA, the CDR3 is TGTGCCAGCAGTTTTCTTCATGGCCGAATCGCCCATGAGCAGTTCTTC.

This clonotype was observed at least ten times. The J gene is TRBJ2-1, the V gene TRBV7-8; no firm D call. Germline lookup yields CDR1 SGHVS and CDR2 FQNEAQ. The V and J ends lost 0 bases and 8 bases respectively, with 20 bases between them. CDR3 size: 17 residues. CDR3 protein: CASSLAARGEIAYEQFF. Written as DNA, the CDR3 is TGTGCCAGCAGCTTAGCGGCGAGAGGAGAGATAGCTTATGAGCAGTTCTTC.

This clonotype was seen only a few times. The chain employs TRBV27 and TRBJ1-5; TRBD1 matches 8 bases. CDR1 is MNHEY and CDR2 is SMNVEV in the germline V gene (reference sequence). The J segment lost 4 bases and the V segment lost 10 bases, leaving 9 bases of the junction unmatched. CDR3 length equals 14 residues. For the CDR3, the DNA is TGTGCCATAGGGACGACAGGGGTTAATCAGCCCCAGCATTTT. Its translation: CAIGTTGVNQPQHF.

The genes are TRBV12-3 or TRBV12-4 and TRBJ2-1; TRBD1 matches at 11 bases. V lost 10 bases and J lost 7; bases outside the gene matches: 12. The CDR3 sequence is 15 residues long. CDR3 in amino acids: CATSPGTGGFNEQFF. The CDR3 coding sequence is TGTGCCACCAGCCCCGGGACAGGGGGTTTTAATGAGCAGTTCTTC.

This clonotype is a singleton in its sample. This sequence joins TRBV6-8 and TRBJ1-5; D is unclear. CDR1 MNHGY and CDR2 SAAAGT come from the germline V gene. The CDR3 is made up of 16 amino acids. The germline V and J ends were trimmed by 0 bases and 0 bases, with 9 bases remaining between them. CDR3 amino acids: CASSYSISYSNQPQHF. Here the CDR3 DNA reads TGTGCCAGCAGTTACTCGATCAGTTATAGCAATCAGCCCCAGCATTTT.

This clonotype has at least ten counts. This chain joins TRBV12-3 or TRBV12-4 and TRBJ1-2; tentative D call: TRBD1 (5 bases). The V and J ends lost 8 bases and 6 bases respectively, with 16 bases between them. CDR3 size: 13 residues. The CDR3 bases are TGTGCCAGCCACCTGGGGGGAGGCGATGGCTACACCTTC. Translating gives CASHLGGGDGYTF.

The chain joins TRBV9 to TRBJ2-2, with 7 bases aligning to TRBD1. V gave up 3 bases and J gave up 10 bases; unmatched junction bases: 3. CDR1 is SGDLS, CDR2 YYNGEE, per germline. CDR3 length: 12 amino acids. CDR3 nucleotides: TGTGCCAGCAGCGCGACAGGGCAGGAGCTGTTTTTT. The encoded protein is CASSATGQELFF. Full variable domain (rest looked up from reference TRBV9 and TRBJ2-2): DSGVTQTPKHLITATGQRVTLRCSPRSGDLSVYWYQQSLDQGLQFLIQYYNGEERAKGNILERFSAQQFPDLHSELNLSSLELGDSALYFCASSATGQELFFGEGSRLTVL.

This clonotype was found a few times. This sequence joins TRBV24-1 and TRBJ2-1; weak D call: TRBD2 (6 bases). Trimming removed 7 bases at V and 7 bases at J, with 16 bases between. This CDR3 has 14 amino acids. Germline CDR1 KGHDR, CDR2 SFDVKD. This chain's CDR3 is CATSNPGSLNEQFF. CDR3 bases: TGTGCCACCAGCAACCCCGGGAGCCTTAATGAGCAGTTCTTC.

This clonotype was seen repeatedly, ten times or more. This chain uses TRBV7-2 with TRBJ2-7; 9 bases are a match to TRBD2. The CDR3 sequence is 15 residues long. Germline values: CDR1 SGHTA, CDR2 FQGNSA. V was pared by 4 bases and J by 4 bases, with 8 bases of the junction left unmatched. This CDR3 reads CASSSAGTSSYEQYF. CDR3 sequence (DNA): TGTGCCAGCAGCTCGGCCGGGACTAGCTCTTACGAGCAGTACTTC.

This clonotype came up many times. The chain links TRBV4-1 to TRBJ1-1; 11 bases are a match to TRBD1. The V segment lost 2 bases and the J segment 5 bases; nucleotides outside the gene matches: 4. This CDR3 comprises 15 residues. Germline CDR1 MGHRA, CDR2 YSYEKL. Here the CDR3 DNA reads TGCGCCAGCAGCCAAACCGGGACAGGGGGAACTGAAGCTTTCTTT. This encodes CASSQTGTGGTEAFF.

Relative to its sample, this clonotype is medium-sized. The genes are TRBV7-2 and TRBJ1-1; a possible D gene is TRBD1 (5 bases). The CDR3 extends over 13 amino acids. Germline CDR1 is SGHTA and CDR2 is FQGNSA. V was cut by 4 bases and J by 2 bases, with 8 bases left in between. The CDR3 sequence: CASSWTTNTEAFF. The CDR3 region has the DNA TGTGCCAGCAGCTGGACAACCAACACTGAAGCTTTCTTT.

This chain connects TRBV5-4 to TRBJ2-3; 12 bases agree with TRBD1. V was pared by 4 bases and J by 3 bases, with 12 bases of the junction left unmatched. The CDR3 loop spans 18 amino acids. Germline V gene sequence: CDR1 SGHNT, CDR2 YYREEE (reference sequence). CDR3: CASSPLGDRGRSTDTQYF. Written as DNA, the CDR3 is TGTGCCAGCAGCCCCCTAGGGGACAGGGGGCGCAGTACAGATACGCAGTATTTT. Complete variable domain (other parts from reference TRBV5-4 and TRBJ2-3): ETGVTQSPTHLIKTRGQQVTLRCSSQSGHNTVSWYQQALGQGPQFIFQYYREEENGRGNFPPRFSGLQFPNYSSELNVNALELDDSALYLCASSPLGDRGRSTDTQYFGPGTRLTVL.

The chain joins TRBV19 to TRBJ2-1, with a possible D match to TRBD1 (6 bases). The CDR3 is made up of 12 amino acids. The V and J ends lost 7 bases and 9 bases respectively, with 13 bases between them. Germline V gives CDR1 LNHDA, CDR2 SQIVND (reference sequence). This chain's CDR3 is CASTTGFSEQFF. CDR3 in DNA: TGTGCCAGTACCACAGGGTTTAGTGAGCAGTTCTTC. The full variable domain, rest sourced from reference TRBV19 and TRBJ2-1, is DGGITQSPKYLFRKEGQNVTLSCEQNLNHDAMYWYRQDPGQGLRLIYYSQIVNDFQKGDIAEGYSVSREKKESFPLTVTSAQKNPTAFYLCASTTGFSEQFFGPGTRLTVL.

The chain's CDR3 is CASSSDSGSNNEQFF. CDR3 coding DNA: TGTGCCAGCAGTTCGGATAGCGGGAGCAACAATGAGCAGTTCTTC. The chain combines TRBV12-3 or TRBV12-4 with TRBJ2-1, with TRBD2 matching 9 bases. Germline trimming cut 4 bases from V and 5 bases from J; bases unmatched to any gene: 6. The CDR3 is 15 residues long.

With regard to this clonotype: No DNA is shown, since the ends of the CDR3 on it are uncertain; the CDR3 is the one TCRdb lists. The chain carries TRBV5-8 and TRBJ2-7; the table assigns TRBD1, which was not confirmed against the DNA. From germline, CDR1 is SGHTS and CDR2 YDEGEE. Termini included, the CDR3 measures 13 amino acids. The CDR3 protein is CASRFGTGTEEYF.

This clonotype has only a few counts. The rearrangement links TRBV7-2 to TRBJ2-7; D assignment may be TRBD1 or TRBD2 (5 bases each). The CDR3 loop spans 16 amino acids. Per germline, CDR1 SGHTA and CDR2 FQGNSA. V lost 2 bases and J 0 bases, leaving 14 bases between the germline ends. The CDR3 nucleotides are TGTGCCAGCAGCTTAAACCGGGACGCATCCTCCTACGAGCAGTACTTC. Its translation: CASSLNRDASSYEQYF.

This clonotype was recorded a few times. The chain recombines TRBV6-5 with TRBJ1-3; 7 bases are a match to TRBD1. The CDR3 spans 17 residues. V was clipped by 2 bases and J by 0 bases; unmatched bases: 7. Germline loops: CDR1 MNHEY, CDR2 SVGAGI. The CDR3 nucleotides are TGTGCCAGCAGTTACACTGCAGGGGGATTCTCTGGAAACACCATATATTTT. Protein: CASSYTAGGFSGNTIYF.

CDR3 amino acids: CASSLGGGQYEETQYF. The CDR3 bases are TGTGCCAGCAGTTTAGGGGGGGGACAGTACGAAGAGACCCAGTACTTC. The V gene is TRBV12-3 or TRBV12-4, the J gene TRBJ2-5; tentatively, D is TRBD1 or TRBD2 (7 bases each). Trimming cost V 1 base and J 3 bases, with 15 bases left between them. The CDR3 spans 16 residues.

This clonotype occurred many times. CDR3 protein: CASSFSTGYTEAFF. The CDR3 DNA follows: TGTGCCAGCAGCTTCTCGACAGGGTACACTGAAGCTTTCTTT. The chain carries TRBV11-2 and TRBJ1-1; 7 bases agree with TRBD1. Germline trimming cut 3 bases from V and 3 bases from J; bases unmatched to any gene: 4. The CDR3 has 14 amino acids. CDR1 and CDR2 from the germline V gene are SGHAT and FQNNGV.

This clonotype has a count of ten or more. The chain combines TRBV7-8 with TRBJ2-7; 8 bases match TRBD1. With V trimmed by 3 bases and J by 5 bases, 9 bases remained unmatched. Looked up from germline, CDR1 is SGHVS and CDR2 is FQNEAQ. This CDR3 is built from 15 residues. The CDR3, as DNA: TGTGCCAGCAGCTTCCGCCGGGACAGGACACACGAGCAGTACTTC. Translating gives CASSFRRDRTHEQYF.